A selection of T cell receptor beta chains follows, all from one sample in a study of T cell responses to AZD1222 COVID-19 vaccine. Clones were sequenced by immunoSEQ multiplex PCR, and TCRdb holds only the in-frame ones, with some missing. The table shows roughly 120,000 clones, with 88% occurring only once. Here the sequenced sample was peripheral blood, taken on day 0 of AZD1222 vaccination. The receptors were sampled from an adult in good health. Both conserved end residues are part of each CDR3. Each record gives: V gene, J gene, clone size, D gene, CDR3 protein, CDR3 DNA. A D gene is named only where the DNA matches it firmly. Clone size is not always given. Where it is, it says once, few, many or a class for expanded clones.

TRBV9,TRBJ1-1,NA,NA,CASSPASSENTEAFF,TGTGCCAGCAGCCCCGCCTCTTCGGAGAACACTGAAGCTTTCTTT
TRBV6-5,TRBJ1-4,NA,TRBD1,CASRTGGGEKLFF,TGTGCCAGCCGGACAGGAGGGGGTGAAAAACTGTTTTTT
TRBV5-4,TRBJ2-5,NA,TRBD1,CASSLGQGGETQYF,TGTGCCAGCAGCTTGGGACAGGGTGGCGAGACCCAGTACTTC
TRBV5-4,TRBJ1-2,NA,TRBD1,CASSSTGGYGYTF,TGTGCCAGCAGCTCGACAGGGGGCTATGGCTACACCTTC
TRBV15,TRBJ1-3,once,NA,CATSRERSGNTIYF,TGTGCCACCAGCAGAGAGCGCTCTGGAAACACCATATATTTT
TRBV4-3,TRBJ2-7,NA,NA,CASSQGVGVGYEQYF,TGCGCCAGCAGCCAAGGTGTCGGGGTTGGGTACGAGCAGTACTTC
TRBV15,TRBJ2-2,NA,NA,CATSRVPDTGELFF,TGTGCCACCAGCAGAGTCCCCGACACCGGGGAGCTGTTTTTT
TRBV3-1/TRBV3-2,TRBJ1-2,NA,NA,CASSQDTYGYTF,TGTGCCAGCAGCCAAGATACCTATGGCTACACCTTC
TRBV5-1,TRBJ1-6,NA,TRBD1,CASSLGGGSNSPLHF,TGCGCCAGCAGCTTGGGAGGGGGCAGTAATTCACCCCTCCACTTT
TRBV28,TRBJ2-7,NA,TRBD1,CASSPRDRGYEQYF,TGTGCCAGCAGTCCCAGGGACAGGGGCTACGAGCAGTACTTC
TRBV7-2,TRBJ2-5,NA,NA,CASSLVVGTETQYF,TGTGCCAGCAGCTTAGTAGTAGGGACGGAGACCCAGTACTTC
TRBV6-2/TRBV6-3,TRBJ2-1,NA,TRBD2,CASSRTSAGYNEQFF,TGTGCCAGCAGTAGGACCTCAGCGGGGTACAATGAGCAGTTCTTC
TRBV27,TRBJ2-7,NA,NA,CASSLKRLRTYEQYF,TGTGCCAGCAGTTTAAAAAGACTGAGGACCTACGAGCAGTACTTC
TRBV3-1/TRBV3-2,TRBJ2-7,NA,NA,CASSPSAFTYEQYF,TGTGCCAGCAGCCCCTCAGCCTTCACCTACGAGCAGTACTTC
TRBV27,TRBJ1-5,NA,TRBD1,CASSLTTGGLGQPQHF,TGTGCCAGCAGTCTGACTACAGGGGGTTTGGGTCAGCCCCAGCATTTT
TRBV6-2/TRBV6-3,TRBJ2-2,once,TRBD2,CASSLGLAGGLGTGELFF,TGTGCCAGCAGTTTAGGACTAGCGGGGGGCCTTGGAACCGGGGAGCTGTTTTTT
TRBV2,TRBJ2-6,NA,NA,CASSEWGVSSGANVLTF,TGTGCCAGCAGTGAATGGGGGGTTTCCTCTGGGGCCAACGTCCTGACTTTC
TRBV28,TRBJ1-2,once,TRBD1,CASSQQGVHGYTF,TGTGCCAGCAGTCAACAGGGGGTACATGGCTACACCTTC
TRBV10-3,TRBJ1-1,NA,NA,CAIRLGGNTEAFF,TGTGCCATCCGCCTTGGGGGGAACACTGAAGCTTTCTTT
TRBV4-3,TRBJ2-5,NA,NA,CASSPSIGVQETQYF,TGCGCCAGCAGCCCGTCCATCGGGGTTCAAGAGACCCAGTACTTC
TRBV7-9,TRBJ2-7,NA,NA,CASTSALEQYF,TGTGCCAGCACCTCCGCTCTCGAGCAGTACTTC
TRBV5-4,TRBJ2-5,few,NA,CASSLAWGTQETQYF,TGTGCCAGCAGCTTGGCGTGGGGAACCCAAGAGACCCAGTACTTC
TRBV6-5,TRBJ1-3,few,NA,CASSRTGLGNTIYF,TGTGCCAGCAGCCGGACGGGGTTGGGAAACACCATATATTTT
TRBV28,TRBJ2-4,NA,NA,CASSHSPGFTISQPAKNIQYF,TGTGCCAGCAGTCATTCGCCAGGCTTTACCATTTCACAACCAGCCAAAAACATTCAGTACTTC
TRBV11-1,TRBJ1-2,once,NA,CASSLSSGDYGYTF,TGTGCCAGCAGCTTAAGTTCAGGGGACTATGGCTACACCTTC
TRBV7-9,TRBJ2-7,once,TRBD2,CASSPNSGAGEQYF,TGTGCCAGCAGCCCTAACAGCGGGGCAGGAGAGCAGTACTTC
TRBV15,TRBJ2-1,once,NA,CATSGRDNYNEQFF,TGTGCCACCAGCGGGAGGGACAATTACAATGAGCAGTTCTTC
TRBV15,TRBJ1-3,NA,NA,CATSRRDGISGNTIYF,TGTGCCACCAGCAGGAGGGACGGAATCTCTGGAAACACCATATATTTT
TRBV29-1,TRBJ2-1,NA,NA,CSVKTQDTPHNEQFF,TGCAGCGTCAAAACCCAGGACACACCGCACAATGAGCAGTTCTTC
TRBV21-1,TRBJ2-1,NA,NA,CASSKGGAGGPYNEQFF,TGTGCCAGCAGCAAAGGGGGCGCGGGGGGGCCCTACAATGAGCAGTTCTTC
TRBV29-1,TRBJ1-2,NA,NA,CSVRRQEEPANYGYTF,TGCAGCGTTAGAAGACAGGAGGAACCGGCTAACTATGGCTACACCTTC